This T cell receptor (beta chain) was sequenced for a study of blood T cell repertoires in COVID-19. Whole-study context: Samples came from the United States, Italy and Spain, spanning acute and convalescent COVID-19. Sources were T cells, B-cell-depleted T cells, or PBMCs; the material itself was cDNA or gDNA.

CDR1 and CDR2 (germline): MNHEY, SVGAGI. This CDR3 is built from 14 residues. Trimming took 3 bases from V and 4 from J; bases not matched to a gene: 4. In the authors' workflow: Scientists estimated how many nucleated cells there were by amplifying reference gene primers. Generated by immunoSEQ multiplex PCR, the TCRdb table keeps only in-frame clones and is missing some. V and J calls and clone size are given by that table; D and trimming were obtained from the DNA. Of roughly 51,000 clones in the sample, around 86% were seen once. The sequenced sample was peripheral blood. This sequence was found in a man in his fifties or sixties with active COVID-19. This rearrangement joins TRBV6-5 to TRBJ1-2, with 8 bases that match TRBD1. The CDR3 spells CASSYRDRLYGYTF. The CDR3 bases are TGTGCCAGCAGTTATCGGGACAGGCTCTATGGCTACACCTTC.